The 13 T cell receptor beta chains given below trace back to one sample, sequenced in a study of blood T cell repertoires in COVID-19. The assay was immunoSEQ multiplex PCR, and TCRdb's table has in-frame clones only and misses some. The data show some 230,000 clones, 85% seen once. The sample was peripheral blood. These receptors all come from a man aged 35-49 years with acute or convalescent COVID-19.

This clone occurred once. This rearrangement joins TRBV9 to TRBJ2-3, with 9 bases lining up with TRBD2. V shed 2 bases, J shed 5 bases, and the junction held 6 bases outside the gene matches. The germline gives CDR1 SGDLS, CDR2 YYNGEE. The CDR3 totals 15 residues. CDR3 in DNA: TGTGCCAGCAGCGTCGCTAGCGGGGCGATAGATACGCAGTATTTT. As protein: CASSVASGAIDTQYF.

The chain has TRBV27 and TRBJ1-1, with 9 nucleotides matching TRBD1. The V and J ends lost 3 bases and 9 bases, in that order; junction bases with no gene match: 8. CDR1 MNHEY and CDR2 SMNVEV come from the germline V gene (reference sequence). CDR3 length: 14 residues. CDR3 nucleotides: TGTGCCAGCAGTTTGTCTGGACAGGGGTTTAAAGCTTTCTTT. It translates to CASSLSGQGFKAFF.

The CDR3 loop is CASSQSKGTATNEKLFF. The CDR3 coding sequence is TGCGCCAGCAGTCAATCGAAAGGGACAGCAACTAATGAAAAACTGTTTTTT. The chain combines TRBV23-1 with TRBJ1-4; 7 bases fit TRBD1. TRBV23-1 counts as an open reading frame of uncertain function. The CDR3 has 17 amino acids. V was pared by 0 bases and J by 0 bases, with 4 bases of the junction left unmatched.

The sample holds a few counts of this clone. V is TRBV6-5 and J is TRBJ1-2; D not resolved. V dropped 6 bases and J dropped 4 bases, with 9 bases sitting between them. The CDR3 has 12 amino acids. Germline V lookup: CDR1 MNHEY, CDR2 SVGAGI. The CDR3 nucleotides read TGTGCCAGCAGCGTGGAGATCTATGGCTACACCTTC. Encoded protein: CASSVEIYGYTF.

The V and J genes are TRBV10-2 and TRBJ1-1; 9 nucleotides align to TRBD1. V trimming: 8 bases; J trimming: 12 bases; junction bases outside the gene matches: 10. Germline V gene data show CDR1 as WSHSY and CDR2 as SAAADI. The length of the CDR3 is 12 residues. This CDR3 reads CASEGTGSFTFF. As DNA, the CDR3 is TGCGCCAGCGAAGGGACAGGGAGTTTTACTTTCTTT.

The chain links TRBV3-1 (or the pseudogene TRBV3-2) to TRBJ2-5, with 12 bases that match TRBD2. CDR1 LGHDT and CDR2 YNNKEL come from the germline V gene (reference sequence). The CDR3 length is 17 residues. The trim removed 4 bases at V and 4 bases at J, leaving 10 bases unmatched. CDR3 in amino acids: CASSPGTLAGGPETQYF. As DNA, the CDR3 is TGTGCCAGCAGCCCAGGAACTCTAGCGGGGGGGCCAGAGACCCAGTACTTC.

The chain is built from TRBV3-1 (or the pseudogene TRBV3-2) and TRBJ2-1, with 9 bases fitting TRBD1. Germline V gene sequence: CDR1 LGHDT, CDR2 YNNKEL (reference sequence). The CDR3 spans 14 residues. J was trimmed by 4 bases and V by 3 bases; bases with no gene match: 1. CDR3 sequence: CASSQGQGYNEQFF. CDR3 coding DNA: TGTGCCAGCAGCCAGGGACAGGGATACAATGAGCAGTTCTTC.

V and J are TRBV7-9 and TRBJ1-6; D is uncertain. Germline V gene sequence: CDR1 SEHNR, CDR2 FQNEAQ (reference sequence). Trimming shortened V by 4 bases and J by 3 bases, and 7 bases separated the two germline ends. This CDR3 is 14 amino acids long. The chain's CDR3 is CASSSGNYNSPLHF. In DNA form, the CDR3 reads TGTGCCAGCAGCTCCGGGAACTATAATTCACCCCTCCACTTT.

The J gene is TRBJ1-1, the V gene TRBV6-5, with a tentative D call TRBD1 (5 bases). The germline CDR1 and CDR2 sequences are MNHEY and SVGAGI. The germline V and J ends were trimmed by 5 bases and 5 bases, with 9 bases remaining between them. The CDR3 sequence is 12 residues long. The CDR3: CASSPKGTEAFF. The DNA of the CDR3 is TGTGCCAGCAGTCCGAAGGGGACTGAAGCTTTCTTT.

The chain combines TRBV27 with TRBJ2-7, with a possible D match to TRBD2 (5 bases). V shed 2 bases and J shed 0 bases, with 8 bases lying between them. The germline CDR1 and CDR2 sequences are MNHEY and SMNVEV (reference sequence). The CDR3 is 14 residues long. The CDR3 DNA reads as TGTGCCAGCAGTTTAGACGGGAACTCCTACGAGCAGTACTTC. This translates into CASSLDGNSYEQYF.

This clone showed up just a few times. The chain recombines TRBV28 with TRBJ1-2, with TRBD1 matching 8 bases. The V segment lost 5 bases and the J segment 0 bases; nucleotides outside the gene matches: 5. CDR3 length equals 15 residues. In germline, CDR1 is MDHEN, CDR2 SYDVKM. CDR3 DNA: TGTGCCAGCAGTGAGCCAGGGGGCTCTAACTATGGCTACACCTTC. As protein: CASSEPGGSNYGYTF.

The J gene is TRBJ1-2, the V gene TRBV5-4, with a tentative D call TRBD1 (6 bases). The CDR3 runs to 15 residues. V was shortened by 2 bases and J by 8 bases, with 19 bases between the two germline ends. Germline CDR1 is SGHNT and CDR2 is YYREEE (reference sequence). CDR3 in DNA: TGTGCCAGCAGCTTAGGGGGGGCGCCGAACTTAGGCTACACCTTC. Translating it yields CASSLGGAPNLGYTF.

V usage is TRBV11-2 and J usage is TRBJ1-1; a possible D gene is TRBD1 (5 bases). Germline-derived CDR1 and CDR2 are SGHAT and FQNNGV. CDR3 length equals 16 residues. Trimming shortened V by 1 base and J by 0 bases, and 12 bases separated the two germline ends. CDR3 bases: TGTGCCAGCAGCTTAGGGGAGGGACGGGTGAACACTGAAGCTTTCTTT. The encoded protein is CASSLGEGRVNTEAFF. The complete variable domain, with remaining parts taken from reference TRBV11-2 and TRBJ1-1, reads EAGVAQSPRYKIIEKRQSVAFWCNPISGHATLYWYQQILGQGPKLLIQFQNNGVVDDSQLPKDRFSAERLKGVDSTLKIQPAKLEDSAVYLCASSLGEGRVNTEAFFGQGTRLTVV.